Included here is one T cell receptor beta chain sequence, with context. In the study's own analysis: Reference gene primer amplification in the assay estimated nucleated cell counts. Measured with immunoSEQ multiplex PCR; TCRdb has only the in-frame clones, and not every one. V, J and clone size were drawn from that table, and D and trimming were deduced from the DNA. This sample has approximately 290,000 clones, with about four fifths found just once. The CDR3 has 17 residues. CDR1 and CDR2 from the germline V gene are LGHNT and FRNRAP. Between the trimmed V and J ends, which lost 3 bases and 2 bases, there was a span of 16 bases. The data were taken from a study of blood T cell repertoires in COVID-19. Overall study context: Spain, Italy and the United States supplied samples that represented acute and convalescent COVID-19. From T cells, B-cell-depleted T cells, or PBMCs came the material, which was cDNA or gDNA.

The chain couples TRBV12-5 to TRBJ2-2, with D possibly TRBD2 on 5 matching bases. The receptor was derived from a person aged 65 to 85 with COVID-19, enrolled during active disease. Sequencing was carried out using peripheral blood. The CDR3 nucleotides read TGTGCTAGTGGTTTCGGAAGTGGTGGGAGCAACACCGGGGAGCTGTTTTTT. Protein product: CASGFGSGGSNTGELFF.